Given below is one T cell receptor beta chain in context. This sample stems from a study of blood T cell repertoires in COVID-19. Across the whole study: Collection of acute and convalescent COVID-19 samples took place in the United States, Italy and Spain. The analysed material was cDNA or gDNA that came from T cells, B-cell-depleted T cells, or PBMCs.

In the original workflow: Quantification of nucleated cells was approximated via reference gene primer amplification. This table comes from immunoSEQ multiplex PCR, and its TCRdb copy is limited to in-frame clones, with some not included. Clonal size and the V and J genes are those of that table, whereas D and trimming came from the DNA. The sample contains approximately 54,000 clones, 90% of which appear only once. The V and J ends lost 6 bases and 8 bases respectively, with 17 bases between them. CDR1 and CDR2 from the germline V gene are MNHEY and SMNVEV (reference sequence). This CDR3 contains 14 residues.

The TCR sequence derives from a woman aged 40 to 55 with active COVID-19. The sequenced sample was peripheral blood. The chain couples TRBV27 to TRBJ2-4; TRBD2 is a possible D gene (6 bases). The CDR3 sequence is CASSARDGGDIQYF. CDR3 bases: TGTGCCAGCAGCGCTAGGGACGGAGGGGACATTCAGTACTTC.